The 25 T cell receptor beta chains below come from one sample, sequenced in a study of cytomegalovirus exposure and HLA in healthy donors. Amplification used 60 Vbeta primers and 13 Jbeta primers. TCRdb's copy holds only in-frame clones and misses some; the assay was immunoSEQ multiplex PCR. The sample has over 100,000 clones; 77% are singletons. Sequencing was carried out using PBMCs. All receptors come from a male donor in good health and CMV-seropositive.

This chain connects TRBV5-6 to TRBJ2-2; TRBD2 aligns across 7 bases. Germline trimming cut 2 bases from V and 2 bases from J; bases unmatched to any gene: 6. This CDR3 is built from 16 residues. Germline values: CDR1 SGHDT, CDR2 YYEEEE. The CDR3 DNA reads as TGTGCCAGCAGCTTACCCGGGGAGGGCAACACCGGGGAGCTGTTTTTT. Translating it yields CASSLPGEGNTGELFF.

The chain recombines TRBV6-6 with TRBJ2-7; 7 bases line up with TRBD2. V dropped 5 bases and J dropped 0; count of bases not matched to a gene: 4. The CDR3 consists of 14 residues. CDR1 and CDR2 (germline): MNHNY, SVGAGI (reference sequence). The CDR3 loop reads CASSGGGSSYEQYF. The CDR3 DNA reads TGTGCCAGCAGTGGGGGGGGTAGCTCCTACGAGCAGTACTTC.

This clone was found once. The chain recombines TRBV30 with TRBJ1-5; weak D call: TRBD1 (6 bases). The ends were cut back, 2 bases at V and 5 bases at J, with 16 bases in the middle. The germline CDR1 and CDR2 sequences are GTSNPN and SVGIG (reference sequence). This CDR3 comprises 15 residues. For the CDR3, the DNA is TGTGCCTGGAGTAGGGGGGGACGGGGCCATCAGCCCCAGCATTTT. Protein sequence: CAWSRGGRGHQPQHF.

With respect to this clone: The junction differs from germline at one of its ends, possibly a read error. This chain connects TRBV29-1 to TRBJ1-1, with D perhaps matching TRBD1 (5 bases). Germline CDR1 SQVTM, CDR2 ANQGSEA. There are 12 residues in the CDR3. The CDR3, as DNA: TGCAGCGTTACGACAGTGAACACTAAAGCTTTCTTT. Its protein product is CSVTTVNTKAFF.

This sequence joins TRBV29-1 and TRBJ1-4, with a tentative D call TRBD1 (5 bases). The CDR3 is 12 amino acids. Germline CDR1 and CDR2: SQVTM and ANQGSEA. V lost 3 bases, J lost 7 bases, and 9 bases lay in between. The CDR3 loop is CSVEGEAEKLFF. The CDR3 region has the DNA TGCAGCGTTGAGGGGGAGGCTGAAAAACTGTTTTTT.

The V gene is TRBV29-1, the J gene TRBJ1-1, with 7 bases matching TRBD1. CDR3 length: 11 residues. Per the germline V gene, CDR1 is SQVTM and CDR2 is ANQGSEA. V shed 7 bases, J shed 7 bases, and the junction held 6 bases outside the gene matches. The CDR3 here is CSGGTANEAFF. The CDR3 bases are TGCAGCGGTGGGACAGCCAATGAAGCTTTCTTT.

J is TRBJ2-7 and V is TRBV7-8, with 11 nucleotides matching TRBD2. Germline V gene lookup returns CDR1 SGHVS and CDR2 FQNEAQ. J was trimmed by 3 bases and V by 5 bases; bases with no gene match: 9. The CDR3 extends over 16 amino acids. The CDR3 DNA follows: TGTGCCAGCAGCCGTTCTACTAGCGGGAGCAACTACGAGCAGTACTTC. Translating it yields CASSRSTSGSNYEQYF. The whole variable domain, filled in from reference TRBV7-8 and TRBJ2-7, reads GAGVSQSPRYKVAKRGQDVALRCDPISGHVSLFWYQQALGQGPEFLTYFQNEAQLDKSGLPSDRFFAERPEGSVSTLKIQRTQQEDSAVYLCASSRSTSGSNYEQYFGPGTRLTVT.

This clone was detected only a few times. V and J are TRBV9 and TRBJ2-3; 7 bases are a match to TRBD2. The CDR3 is 16 amino acids. The V gene end was trimmed by 4 bases and the J gene end by 9 bases; junction bases not matched to a gene: 17. Germline CDR1 and CDR2: SGDLS and YYNGEE. The CDR3 nucleotides are TGTGCCAGCAGCTTGGGACTATTCCCGGGAGAGAAAACGCAGTATTTT. Translated: CASSLGLFPGEKTQYF. The full variable domain, rest sourced from reference TRBV9 and TRBJ2-3, is DSGVTQTPKHLITATGQRVTLRCSPRSGDLSVYWYQQSLDQGLQFLIQYYNGEERAKGNILERFSAQQFPDLHSELNLSSLELGDSALYFCASSLGLFPGEKTQYFGPGTRLTVL.

The V and J genes are TRBV6-5 and TRBJ2-3, with D perhaps matching TRBD2 (5 bases). This CDR3 comprises 15 residues. V was clipped by 5 bases and J by 0 bases, with 12 bases between them. Germline CDR1 is MNHEY and CDR2 is SVGAGI. The CDR3 sequence is CASSKRRTSTDTQYF. CDR3 DNA: TGTGCCAGCAGTAAAAGGAGGACTAGCACAGATACGCAGTATTTT.

V usage is TRBV7-9 and J usage is TRBJ2-7; tentatively, D is TRBD2 (5 bases). This CDR3 spans 15 amino acids. V lost 5 bases and J 3 bases, leaving 17 bases between the germline ends. CDR1 SEHNR and CDR2 FQNEAQ come from the germline V gene (reference sequence). CDR3 sequence (DNA): TGTGCCAGCAGCCGTATGACGGGATCTCACTACGAGCAGTACTTC. It codes for CASSRMTGSHYEQYF.

The V call is TRBV2, the J call TRBJ2-7; the match to TRBD2 covers 10 bases. With V trimmed by 5 bases and J by 5 bases, 6 bases remained unmatched. The CDR3 totals 14 residues. Germline CDR1 and CDR2: SNHLY and FYNNEI. This CDR3 is CASSSLAGADEQYF. The CDR3 bases are TGTGCCAGCAGTAGCCTAGCGGGAGCCGACGAGCAGTACTTC.

This chain connects TRBV18 to TRBJ2-7; 7 nucleotides line up with TRBD2. Trimming cost V 4 bases and J 3 bases; bases outside gene matches: 3. CDR3 length: 13 amino acids. Germline V gene data show CDR1 as KGHSH and CDR2 as LQKENI. DNA for the CDR3: TGTGCCAGCTCACGGGGGGGAGTCTACGAGCAGTACTTC. Protein sequence: CASSRGGVYEQYF. The entire variable domain, with the rest obtained from reference TRBV18 and TRBJ2-7, is as follows: NAGVMQNPRHLVRRRGQEARLRCSPMKGHSHVYWYRQLPEEGLKFMVYLQKENIIDESGMPKERFSAEFPKEGPSILRIQQVVRGDSAAYFCASSRGGVYEQYFGPGTRLTVT.

The chain combines TRBV5-1 with TRBJ2-1; 13 bases map to TRBD2. With 4 bases clipped from V and 8 bases from J, the junction kept 12 bases outside the gene matches. Germline V lookup: CDR1 SGHRS, CDR2 YFSETQ. CDR3 length equals 17 residues. CDR3 in amino acids: CASSPDYGLAGVDEQFF. Written as DNA, the CDR3 is TGCGCCAGCAGCCCAGATTATGGACTAGCGGGAGTCGATGAGCAGTTCTTC.

The rearrangement uses TRBV5-1 and TRBJ2-3; a weak D match, TRBD2 (6 bases). CDR1 SGHRS and CDR2 YFSETQ come from the germline V gene. The CDR3 length is 13 residues. The germline V and J ends were trimmed by 4 bases and 2 bases, with 8 bases remaining between them. In DNA, the CDR3 is TGCGCCAGCAGCGGGGGGAACACAGATACGCAGTATTTT. Its protein is CASSGGNTDTQYF.

The gene calls are TRBV19 and TRBJ1-5, with 7 bases that match TRBD1. CDR3 length: 14 residues. V lost 6 bases to trimming and J lost 6 bases; unmatched junction nucleotides: 8. Germline CDR1 reads LNHDA; CDR2 reads SQIVND (reference sequence). CDR3 DNA sequence: TGTGCCAGTAGGGAGACAGGGTCGGGTCAGCCCCAGCATTTT. Its translation is CASRETGSGQPQHF.

This clone appeared a few times. The chain links TRBV14 to TRBJ1-3; D perhaps matches TRBD1 (6 bases). The CDR3 is made up of 14 amino acids. Trimming stripped 4 bases from V and 3 bases from J, with 10 bases between. The germline V gene encodes CDR1 SGHDN and CDR2 FVKESK. The CDR3: CASSLQGFGNTIYF. CDR3 DNA sequence: TGTGCCAGCAGCCTACAGGGTTTTGGAAACACCATATATTTT. Full variable domain (rest looked up from reference TRBV14 and TRBJ1-3): EAGVTQFPSHSVIEKGQTVTLRCDPISGHDNLYWYRRVMGKEIKFLLHFVKESKQDESGMPNNRFLAERTGGTYSTLKVQPAELEDSGVYFCASSLQGFGNTIYFGEGSWLTVV.

This chain joins TRBV6-5 and TRBJ2-7; TRBD2 might be the D (6 bases). Trimming stripped 6 bases from V and 1 base from J, with 16 bases between. In germline, CDR1 is MNHEY, CDR2 SVGAGI. CDR3 length equals 15 residues. CDR3 coding DNA: TGTGCCAGCAGCGGGACTTCCATTGGGTCCTACGAGCAGTACTTC. Its translation: CASSGTSIGSYEQYF.

This sequence joins TRBV11-2 and TRBJ2-2; maybe TRBD2 (6 bases). Trimming cost V 2 bases and J 3 bases, with 10 bases left between them. Germline V CDR1 and CDR2: SGHAT, FQNNGV. CDR3 length: 15 residues. The DNA for the CDR3 is TGTGCCAGCAGCTTATGGACTATCGACACCGGGGAGCTGTTTTTT. Residues: CASSLWTIDTGELFF. The full variable domain, in which reference TRBV11-2 and TRBJ2-2 provide the parts outside the CDR3, is EAGVAQSPRYKIIEKRQSVAFWCNPISGHATLYWYQQILGQGPKLLIQFQNNGVVDDSQLPKDRFSAERLKGVDSTLKIQPAKLEDSAVYLCASSLWTIDTGELFFGEGSRLTVL.

The V call is TRBV7-2, the J call TRBJ2-5; 12 nucleotides line up with TRBD2. The ends lost 3 bases at V and 4 bases at J; junction bases unmatched: 6. Germline assignment: CDR1 SGHTA and CDR2 FQGNSA. The CDR3 contains 16 residues. The CDR3 loop is CASSLASGGAGETQYF. CDR3 coding DNA: TGTGCCAGCAGCTTGGCTAGCGGGGGGGCGGGAGAGACCCAGTACTTC.

The CDR3: CASSEGLAGGNEQFF. The CDR3 region has the DNA TGTGCCAGCAGTGAAGGGCTAGCGGGAGGGAATGAGCAGTTCTTC. The V call is TRBV2, the J call TRBJ2-1; 12 bases align to TRBD2. The V gene's germline CDR1 is SNHLY and CDR2 FYNNEI. The CDR3 contains 15 residues. The J segment lost 7 bases and the V segment lost 1 base, leaving 2 bases of the junction unmatched.

The CDR3, as DNA: TGTGCCAGCAGCTTGATTGGCGGGAACTACGAGCAGTACTTC. Its protein product is CASSLIGGNYEQYF. This sequence joins TRBV5-6 and TRBJ2-5, with D possibly TRBD2 on 6 matching bases. The J call is doubtful: the DNA matches TRBJ2-7 better. CDR3 length: 14 residues. Germline V gene data show CDR1 as SGHDT and CDR2 as YYEEEE.

This chain links TRBV10-3 with TRBJ2-4; D may be TRBD2 (5 bases). V lost 6 bases and J lost 0, with 9 bases in between. CDR1 ENHRY and CDR2 SYGVKD come from the germline V gene. The CDR3 extends over 14 amino acids. In DNA, the CDR3 is TGTGCCATCAGCAACGGGATAGCCAAAAACATTCAGTACTTC. Its protein is CAISNGIAKNIQYF.

The rearrangement links TRBV28 to TRBJ1-4; no definite D call. Trimming took 2 bases from V and 8 from J, leaving 12 bases between them. CDR1 is MDHEN, CDR2 SYDVKM, per germline. The CDR3 is 14 residues long. CDR3 nucleotide sequence: TGTGCCAGCAGTTTAGGCCAGGAGGAAGAAAAACTGTTTTTT. It yields the protein CASSLGQEEEKLFF.

Only a few counts were recorded for this clone. The chain carries TRBV6-1 and TRBJ2-1, with 8 bases matching TRBD2. The CDR3 is made up of 14 amino acids. Germline V gene data show CDR1 as MNHNS and CDR2 as SASEGT. Trimming at V came to 7 bases and at J to 8 bases, leaving 10 bases not matched to a gene. The CDR3 sequence is CASMTNNGGDEQFF. The DNA for the CDR3 is TGTGCCAGCATGACTAACAACGGGGGGGATGAGCAGTTCTTC.

This clone was observed a single time. The rearrangement links TRBV5-4 to TRBJ1-2; 7 nucleotides agree with TRBD1. The CDR3 totals 15 residues. V shed 6 bases and J 7 bases; nucleotides not matched to a gene: 15. Germline CDR1 and CDR2: SGHNT and YYREEE (reference sequence). CDR3 amino acids: CASTDGVKGQSGYTF. CDR3 coding DNA: TGTGCCAGCACCGATGGAGTAAAGGGACAGAGTGGCTACACCTTC.